This T cell receptor (beta chain) was documented in a study of cytomegalovirus exposure and HLA in healthy donors. This CDR3 contains 14 residues. Germline CDR1 and CDR2: SGHNT and YYREEE (reference sequence). Trimming left V 3 bases short and J 1 base short, with 10 bases between. Whole-study findings and limits: In a later analysis, V- and J-gene trimming of beta chains associated with a DCLRE1C missense variant, replicated independently.

A multiplex PCR was run with 60 Vbeta primers and 13 Jbeta primers. Data came from immunoSEQ multiplex PCR; TCRdb stores just in-frame clones and leaves some out. The sample gives 160,000 or so clones, roughly 77% of which show up once; 2% to 2.5% is in the top ten. The table lists this clone with a count of one. Its specificity is unknown. This clonotype was obtained from a man between 50 and 59 years old in good health and CMV-seropositive. This chain connects TRBV5-4 to TRBJ2-5; TRBD1 might be the D (6 bases). The material sequenced was PBMCs. The chain's CDR3 is CASSSDRFQETQYF. DNA of the CDR3: TGTGCCAGCAGCTCCGACAGGTTCCAAGAGACCCAGTACTTC.